This T cell receptor (beta chain) comes out of a study of blood T cell repertoires in COVID-19. Overall study: Samples of COVID-19 (acute and convalescent) were obtained from the United States, Italy and Spain. The cDNA or gDNA used as material had been derived from T cells, B-cell-depleted T cells, or PBMCs.

In the original processing: Estimated nucleated cell counts came from reference gene primer amplification. Measured with immunoSEQ multiplex PCR; TCRdb has only the in-frame clones, and not every one. From that table come the V and J calls and clone size; the DNA was used to work out D and trimming. The sample records about 13,000 clones, 90% being singletons. This CDR3 has 17 amino acids. The V gene end was trimmed by 5 bases and the J gene end by 0 bases; junction bases not matched to a gene: 8. Germline CDR1 is SEHNR and CDR2 is FQNEAQ (reference sequence). This clonotype was obtained from a human donor with active COVID-19. The donor label of this sample is uncertain. The V call is TRBV7-9, the J call TRBJ2-2; 8 bases map to TRBD2. The specimen sequenced was peripheral blood. CDR3 sequence (DNA): TGTGCCAGCAGCCGATGGGTAGCGGGGCCGAACACCGGGGAGCTGTTTTTT. As protein: CASSRWVAGPNTGELFF.